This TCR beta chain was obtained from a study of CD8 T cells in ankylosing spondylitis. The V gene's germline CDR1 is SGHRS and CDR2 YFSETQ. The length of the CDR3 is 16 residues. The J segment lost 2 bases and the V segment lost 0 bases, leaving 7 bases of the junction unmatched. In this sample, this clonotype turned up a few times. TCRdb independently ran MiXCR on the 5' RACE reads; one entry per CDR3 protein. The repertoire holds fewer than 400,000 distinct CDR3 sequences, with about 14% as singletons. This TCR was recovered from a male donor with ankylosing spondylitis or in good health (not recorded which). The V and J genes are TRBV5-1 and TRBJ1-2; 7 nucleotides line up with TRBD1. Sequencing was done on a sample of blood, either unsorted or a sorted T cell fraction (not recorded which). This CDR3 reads CASSLGFATGNYGYTF. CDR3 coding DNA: TGCGCCAGCAGCTTGGGTTTCGCGACAGGGAACTATGGCTACACCTTC. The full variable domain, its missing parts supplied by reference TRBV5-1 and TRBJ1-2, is KAGVTQTPRYLIKTRGQQVTLSCSPISGHRSVSWYQQTPGQGLQFLFEYFSETQRNKGNFPGRFSGRQFSNSRSEMNVSTLELGDSALYLCASSLGFATGNYGYTFGSGTRLTVV.